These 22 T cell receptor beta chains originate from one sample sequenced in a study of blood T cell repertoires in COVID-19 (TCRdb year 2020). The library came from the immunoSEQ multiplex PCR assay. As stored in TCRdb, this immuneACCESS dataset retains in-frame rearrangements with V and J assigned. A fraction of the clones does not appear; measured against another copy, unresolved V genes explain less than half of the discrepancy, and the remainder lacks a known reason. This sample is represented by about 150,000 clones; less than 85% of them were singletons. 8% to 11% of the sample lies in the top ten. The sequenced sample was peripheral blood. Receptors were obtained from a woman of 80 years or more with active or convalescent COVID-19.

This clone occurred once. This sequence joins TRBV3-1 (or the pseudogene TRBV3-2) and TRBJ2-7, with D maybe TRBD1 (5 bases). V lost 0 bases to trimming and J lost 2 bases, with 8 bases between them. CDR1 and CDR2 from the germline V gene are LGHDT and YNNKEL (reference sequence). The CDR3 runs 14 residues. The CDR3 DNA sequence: TGTGCCAGCAGCCAAGATGGGGCTACCTACGAGCAGTACTTC. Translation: CASSQDGATYEQYF.

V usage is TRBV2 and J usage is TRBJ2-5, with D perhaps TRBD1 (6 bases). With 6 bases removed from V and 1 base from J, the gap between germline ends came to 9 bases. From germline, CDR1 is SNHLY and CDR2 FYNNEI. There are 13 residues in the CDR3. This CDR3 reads CASSRDTQETQYF. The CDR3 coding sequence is TGTGCCAGCAGCCGGGACACCCAAGAGACCCAGTACTTC.

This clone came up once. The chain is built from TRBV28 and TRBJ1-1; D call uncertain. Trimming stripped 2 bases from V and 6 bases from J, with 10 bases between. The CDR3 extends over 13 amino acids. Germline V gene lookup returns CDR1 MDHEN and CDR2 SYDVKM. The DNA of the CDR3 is TGTGCCAGCAGTTTAAGCGCCGAACCTGAAGCTTTCTTT. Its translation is CASSLSAEPEAFF.

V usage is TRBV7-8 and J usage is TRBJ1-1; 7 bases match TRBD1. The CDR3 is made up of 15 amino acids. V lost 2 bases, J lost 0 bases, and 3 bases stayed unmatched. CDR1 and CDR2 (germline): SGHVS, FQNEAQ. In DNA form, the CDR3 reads TGTGCCAGCAGCTTATATGGGACAGTGAACACTGAAGCTTTCTTT. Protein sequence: CASSLYGTVNTEAFF.

CDR3 sequence reads: CASNRGSSYNEQFF. The CDR3 DNA sequence: TGTGCCAGCAATAGGGGCAGCTCCTACAATGAGCAGTTCTTC. The V and J genes are TRBV7-3 and TRBJ2-1; tentatively, D is TRBD1 (5 bases). V shed 7 bases and J shed 0 bases, with 10 bases lying between them. CDR1 is SGHTA, CDR2 FQGTGA, per germline. The CDR3 spans 14 residues. Using reference TRBV7-3 and TRBJ2-1 for the parts outside the CDR3, the full variable domain is GAGVSQTPSNKVTEKGKYVELRCDPISGHTALYWYRQSLGQGPEFLIYFQGTGAADDSGLPNDRFFAVRPEGSVSTLKIQRTERGDSAVYLCASNRGSSYNEQFFGPGTRLTVL.

CDR3 in DNA: TGCGCCAGCAGCTTGTGGAACAGGAACACTGAAGCTTTCTTT. It translates to CASSLWNRNTEAFF. The chain links TRBV5-1 to TRBJ1-1; D is uncertain. The V end lost 1 base, the J end lost 1 base, and 8 bases lay between the germline ends. CDR3 length: 14 residues. Germline values: CDR1 SGHRS, CDR2 YFSETQ.

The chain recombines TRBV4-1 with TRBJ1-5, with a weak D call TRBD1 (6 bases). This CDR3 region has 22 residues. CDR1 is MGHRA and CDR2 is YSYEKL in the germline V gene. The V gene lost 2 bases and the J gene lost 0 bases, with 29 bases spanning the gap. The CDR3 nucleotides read TGCGCCAGCAGCCAACCAAGCTTGTCCTTTCAGGACAGTGCCTATAGCAATCAGCCCCAGCATTTT. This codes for CASSQPSLSFQDSAYSNQPQHF.

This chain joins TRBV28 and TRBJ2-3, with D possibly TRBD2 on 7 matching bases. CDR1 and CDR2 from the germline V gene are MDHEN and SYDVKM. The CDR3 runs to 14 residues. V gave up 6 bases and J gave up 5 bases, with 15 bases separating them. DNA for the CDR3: TGTGCCAGCAGGGACAGCGGGGATTTAGATACGCAGTATTTT. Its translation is CASRDSGDLDTQYF.

CDR3 region: CASSYGTSGRLSYEQYF. CDR3 DNA: TGTGCCAGCAGCTACGGGACTAGCGGGAGGCTGAGTTACGAGCAGTACTTC. This chain joins TRBV11-2 and TRBJ2-7; TRBD2 aligns across 15 bases. V lost 4 bases, J lost 4 bases, and 8 bases stayed unmatched. Germline assignment: CDR1 SGHAT and CDR2 FQNNGV. The CDR3 contains 17 residues.

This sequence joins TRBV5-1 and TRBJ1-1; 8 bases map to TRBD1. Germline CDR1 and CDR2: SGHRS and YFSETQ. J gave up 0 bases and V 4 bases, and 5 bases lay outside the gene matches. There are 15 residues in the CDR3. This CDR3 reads CASSARQGLNTEAFF. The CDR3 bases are TGCGCCAGCAGCGCAAGACAGGGGTTGAACACTGAAGCTTTCTTT.

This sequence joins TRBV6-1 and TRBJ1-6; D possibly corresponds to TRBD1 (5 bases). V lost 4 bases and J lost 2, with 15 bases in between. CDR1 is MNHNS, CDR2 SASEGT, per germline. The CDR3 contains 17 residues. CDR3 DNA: TGTGCCAGCAGTGGTGCAGGGCTTCTGCCCTATAATTCACCCCTCCACTTT. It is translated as CASSGAGLLPYNSPLHF.

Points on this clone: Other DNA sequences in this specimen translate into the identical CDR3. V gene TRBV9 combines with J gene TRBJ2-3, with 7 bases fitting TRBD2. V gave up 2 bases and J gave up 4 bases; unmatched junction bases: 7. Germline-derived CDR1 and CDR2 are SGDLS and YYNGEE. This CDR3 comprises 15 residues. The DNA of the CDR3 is TGTGCCAGCAGCGTGGGCGGGAGTGGGGCAGATACGCAGTATTTT. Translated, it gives CASSVGGSGADTQYF. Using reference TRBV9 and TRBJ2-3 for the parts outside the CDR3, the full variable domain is DSGVTQTPKHLITATGQRVTLRCSPRSGDLSVYWYQQSLDQGLQFLIQYYNGEERAKGNILERFSAQQFPDLHSELNLSSLELGDSALYFCASSVGGSGADTQYFGPGTRLTVL.

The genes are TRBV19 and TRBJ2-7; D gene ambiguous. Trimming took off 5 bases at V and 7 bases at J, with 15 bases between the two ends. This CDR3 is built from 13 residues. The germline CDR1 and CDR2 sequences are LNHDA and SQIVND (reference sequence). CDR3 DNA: TGTGCCAGTAGTCTCCCCGGGTCGCGAGAGCAGTACTTC. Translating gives CASSLPGSREQYF. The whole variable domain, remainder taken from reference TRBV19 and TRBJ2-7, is DGGITQSPKYLFRKEGQNVTLSCEQNLNHDAMYWYRQDPGQGLRLIYYSQIVNDFQKGDIAEGYSVSREKKESFPLTVTSAQKNPTAFYLCASSLPGSREQYFGPGTRLTVT.

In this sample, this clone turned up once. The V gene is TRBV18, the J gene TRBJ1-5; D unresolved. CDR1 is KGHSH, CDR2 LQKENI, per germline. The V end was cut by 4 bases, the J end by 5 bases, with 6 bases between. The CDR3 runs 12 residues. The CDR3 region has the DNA TGTGCCAGCTCACTCCCCGATCAGCCCCAGCATTTT. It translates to CASSLPDQPQHF.

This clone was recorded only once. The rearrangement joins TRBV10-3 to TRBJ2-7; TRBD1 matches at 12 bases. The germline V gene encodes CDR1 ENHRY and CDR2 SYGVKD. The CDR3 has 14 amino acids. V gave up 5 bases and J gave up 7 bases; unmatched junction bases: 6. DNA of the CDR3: TGTGCCATCAGTCCGGGACAGGGGGCTAGAGAGCAGTACTTC. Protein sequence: CAISPGQGAREQYF.

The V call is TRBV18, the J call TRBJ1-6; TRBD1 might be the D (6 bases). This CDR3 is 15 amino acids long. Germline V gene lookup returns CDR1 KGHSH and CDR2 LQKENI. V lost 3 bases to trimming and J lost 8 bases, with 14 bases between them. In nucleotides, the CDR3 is TGTGCCAGCTCACCTCGTGCGGCAGGGGATTCACCCCTCCACTTT. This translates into CASSPRAAGDSPLHF.

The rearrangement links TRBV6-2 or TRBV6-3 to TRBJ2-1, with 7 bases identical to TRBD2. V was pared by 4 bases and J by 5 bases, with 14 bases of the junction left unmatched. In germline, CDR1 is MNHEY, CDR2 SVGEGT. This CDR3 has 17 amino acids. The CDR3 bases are TGTGCCAGCAGTTTCCCCATTGAGCGGGGCTCTGACAATGAGCAGTTCTTC. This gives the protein CASSFPIERGSDNEQFF.

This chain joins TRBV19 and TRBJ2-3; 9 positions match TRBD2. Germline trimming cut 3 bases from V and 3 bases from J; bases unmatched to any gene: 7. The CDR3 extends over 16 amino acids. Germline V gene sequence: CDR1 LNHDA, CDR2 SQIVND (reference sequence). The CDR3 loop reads CASSISASGITDTQYF. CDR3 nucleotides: TGTGCCAGTAGTATCAGTGCTAGCGGGATAACAGATACGCAGTATTTT.

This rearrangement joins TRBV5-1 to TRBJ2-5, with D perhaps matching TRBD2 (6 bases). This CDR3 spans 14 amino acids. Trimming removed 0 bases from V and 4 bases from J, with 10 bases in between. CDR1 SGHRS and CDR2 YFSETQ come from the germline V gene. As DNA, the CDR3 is TGCGCCAGCAGCTTGGTCGGGACTGGAGAGACCCAGTACTTC. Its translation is CASSLVGTGETQYF.

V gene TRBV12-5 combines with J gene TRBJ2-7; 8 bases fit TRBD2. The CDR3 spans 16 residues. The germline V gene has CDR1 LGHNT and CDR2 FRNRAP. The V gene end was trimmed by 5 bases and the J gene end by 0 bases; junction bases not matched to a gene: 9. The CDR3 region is CASGARLAPRSYEQYF. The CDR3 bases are TGTGCTAGTGGTGCCCGACTAGCGCCCCGCTCCTACGAGCAGTACTTC.

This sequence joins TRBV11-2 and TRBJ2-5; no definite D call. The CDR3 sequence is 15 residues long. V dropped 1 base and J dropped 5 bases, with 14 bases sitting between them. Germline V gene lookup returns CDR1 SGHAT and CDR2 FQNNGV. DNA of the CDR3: TGTGCCAGCAGCTTAGGGGCAGGAAATGTGGAGACCCAGTACTTC. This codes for CASSLGAGNVETQYF.

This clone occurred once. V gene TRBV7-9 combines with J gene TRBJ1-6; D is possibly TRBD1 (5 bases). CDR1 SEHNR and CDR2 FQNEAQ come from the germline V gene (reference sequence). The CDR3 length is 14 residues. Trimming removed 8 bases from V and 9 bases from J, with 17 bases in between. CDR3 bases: TGTGCCAGCTCCATATCAGGGCAACCTTCACCCCTCCACTTT. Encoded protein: CASSISGQPSPLHF.